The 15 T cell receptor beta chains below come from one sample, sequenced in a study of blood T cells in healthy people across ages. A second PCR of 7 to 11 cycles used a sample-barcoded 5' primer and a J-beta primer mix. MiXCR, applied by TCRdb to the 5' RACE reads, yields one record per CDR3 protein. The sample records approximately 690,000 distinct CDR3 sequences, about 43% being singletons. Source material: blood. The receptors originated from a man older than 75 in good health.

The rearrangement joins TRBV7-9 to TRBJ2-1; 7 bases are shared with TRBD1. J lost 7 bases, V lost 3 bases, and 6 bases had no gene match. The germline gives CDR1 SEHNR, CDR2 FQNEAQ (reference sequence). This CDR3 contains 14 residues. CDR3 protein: CASSLLGRGNEQFF. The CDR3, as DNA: TGTGCCAGCAGCTTGTTGGGCAGGGGGAATGAGCAGTTCTTC. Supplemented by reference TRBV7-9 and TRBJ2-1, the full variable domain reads DTGVSQNPRHKITKRGQNVTFRCDPISEHNRLYWYRQTLGQGPEFLTYFQNEAQLEKSRLLSDRFSAERPKGSFSTLEIQRTEQGDSAMYLCASSLLGRGNEQFFGPGTRLTVL.

The CDR3 DNA follows: TGCGCCAGCAGCCCCCGAGCGGGACTACGTGGAGAGACCCAGTTCTTC. Translation: CASSPRAGLRGETQFF. The genes are TRBV4-3 and TRBJ2-1; 7 nucleotides match TRBD2. Per the germline V gene, CDR1 is LGHNA and CDR2 is YSLEER. This CDR3 is built from 16 residues. With 4 bases clipped from V and 13 bases from J, the junction kept 19 bases outside the gene matches.

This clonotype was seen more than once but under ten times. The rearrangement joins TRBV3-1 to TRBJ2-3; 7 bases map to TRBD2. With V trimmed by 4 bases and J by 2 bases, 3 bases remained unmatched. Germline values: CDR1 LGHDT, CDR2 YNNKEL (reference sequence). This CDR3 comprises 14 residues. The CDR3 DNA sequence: TGTGCCAGCAGCCTGCGGGGGTACACAGATACGCAGTATTTT. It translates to CASSLRGYTDTQYF.

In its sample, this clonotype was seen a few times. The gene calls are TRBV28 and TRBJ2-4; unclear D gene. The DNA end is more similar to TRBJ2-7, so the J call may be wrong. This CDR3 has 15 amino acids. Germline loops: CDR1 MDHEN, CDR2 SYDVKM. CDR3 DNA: TGTGCCAGCAGTTTGAGTAATCCAAACTCCTACGAGCAGTACTTC. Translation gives CASSLSNPNSYEQYF.

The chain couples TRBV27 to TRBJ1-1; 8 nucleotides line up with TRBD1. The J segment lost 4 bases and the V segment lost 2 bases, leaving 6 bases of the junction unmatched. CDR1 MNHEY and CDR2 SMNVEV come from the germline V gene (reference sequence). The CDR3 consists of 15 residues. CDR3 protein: CASSLIQGAVTEAFF. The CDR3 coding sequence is TGTGCCAGCAGTTTAATTCAGGGGGCTGTCACTGAAGCTTTCTTT.

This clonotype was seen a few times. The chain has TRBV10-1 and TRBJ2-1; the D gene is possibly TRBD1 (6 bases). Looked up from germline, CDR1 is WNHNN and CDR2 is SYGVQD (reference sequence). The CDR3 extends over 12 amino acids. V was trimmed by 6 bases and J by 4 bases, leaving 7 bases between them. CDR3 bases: TGCGCCAGCAGCGACAGGTACAATGAGCAGTTCTTC. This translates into CASSDRYNEQFF.

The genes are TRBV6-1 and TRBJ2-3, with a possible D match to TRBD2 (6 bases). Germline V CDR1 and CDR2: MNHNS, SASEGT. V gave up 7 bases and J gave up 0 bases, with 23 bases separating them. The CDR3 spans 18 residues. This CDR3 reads CASTRTQTRSLSTDTQYF. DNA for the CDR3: TGTGCCAGCACCCGAACCCAGACTAGGTCGCTTAGCACAGATACGCAGTATTTT.

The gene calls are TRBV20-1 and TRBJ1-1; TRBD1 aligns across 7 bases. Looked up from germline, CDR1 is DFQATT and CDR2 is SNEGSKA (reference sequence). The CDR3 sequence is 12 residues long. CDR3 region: CSARTGNTEAFF. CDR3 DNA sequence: TGCAGCGCAAGGACAGGGAACACTGAAGCTTTCTTT.

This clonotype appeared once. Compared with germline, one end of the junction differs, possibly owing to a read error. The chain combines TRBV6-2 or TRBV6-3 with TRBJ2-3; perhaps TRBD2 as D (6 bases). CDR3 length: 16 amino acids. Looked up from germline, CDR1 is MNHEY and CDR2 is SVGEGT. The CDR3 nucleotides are TGTGTCAGCTATGATGGGGGGAAGACTAGCACAGATACGCAGTATTTT. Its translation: CVSYDGGKTSTDTQYF.

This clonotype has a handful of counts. DNA for the CDR3: TGCAGTGCTAGAGCCTGGGGGGTCAATGAGCAGTTCTTC. Amino acids: CSARAWGVNEQFF. The chain carries TRBV20-1 and TRBJ2-1, with D maybe TRBD2 (6 bases). This CDR3 spans 13 amino acids. V was shortened by 1 base and J by 6 bases, with 10 bases between the two germline ends. Germline CDR1 DFQATT, CDR2 SNEGSKA (reference sequence).

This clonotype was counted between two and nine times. CDR3 bases: TGTGCCAGCAGCTTTAGGGTAGCGGGGGGCCCCTACGAGCAGTACTTC. Its protein product is CASSFRVAGGPYEQYF. The gene calls are TRBV11-2 and TRBJ2-7; TRBD2 aligns across 10 bases. The ends lost 3 bases at V and 2 bases at J; junction bases unmatched: 7. CDR1 SGHAT and CDR2 FQNNGV come from the germline V gene. The CDR3 loop spans 16 amino acids.

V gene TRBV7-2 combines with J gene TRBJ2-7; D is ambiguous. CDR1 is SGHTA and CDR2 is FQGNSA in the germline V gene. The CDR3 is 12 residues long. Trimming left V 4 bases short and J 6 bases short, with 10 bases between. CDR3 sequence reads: CASSSVGSEQYF. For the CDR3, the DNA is TGTGCCAGCAGCTCCGTGGGTTCCGAGCAGTACTTC. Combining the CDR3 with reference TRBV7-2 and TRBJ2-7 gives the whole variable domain GAGVSQSPSNKVTEKGKDVELRCDPISGHTALYWYRQSLGQGLEFLIYFQGNSAPDKSGLPSDRFSAERTGGSVSTLTIQRTQQEDSAVYLCASSSVGSEQYFGPGTRLTVT.

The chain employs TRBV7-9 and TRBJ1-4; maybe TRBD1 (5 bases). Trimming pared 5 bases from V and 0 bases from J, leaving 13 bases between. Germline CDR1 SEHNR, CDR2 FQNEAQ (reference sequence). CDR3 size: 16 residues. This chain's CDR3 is CASSPGGGATNEKLFF. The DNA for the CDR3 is TGTGCCAGCAGCCCTGGTGGAGGGGCAACTAATGAAAAACTGTTTTTT.

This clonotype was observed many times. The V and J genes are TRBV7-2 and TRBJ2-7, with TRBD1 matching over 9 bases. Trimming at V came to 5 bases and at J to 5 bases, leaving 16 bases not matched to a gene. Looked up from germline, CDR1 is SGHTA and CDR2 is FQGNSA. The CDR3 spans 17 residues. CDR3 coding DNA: TGTGCCAGCAGCCGTCCCCCAGGGGGGACAGGGCCCCACGAGCAGTACTTC. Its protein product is CASSRPPGGTGPHEQYF.

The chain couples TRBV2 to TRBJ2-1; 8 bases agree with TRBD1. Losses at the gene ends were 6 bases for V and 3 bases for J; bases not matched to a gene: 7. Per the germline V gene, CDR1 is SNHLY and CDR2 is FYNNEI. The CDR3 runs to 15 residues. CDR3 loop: CASSLQGVNYNEQFF. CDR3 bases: TGTGCCAGCAGCCTACAGGGGGTCAACTACAATGAGCAGTTCTTC. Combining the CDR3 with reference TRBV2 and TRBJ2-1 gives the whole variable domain EPEVTQTPSHQVTQMGQEVILRCVPISNHLYFYWYRQILGQKVEFLVSFYNNEISEKSEIFDDQFSVERPDGSNFTLKIRSTKLEDSAMYFCASSLQGVNYNEQFFGPGTRLTVL.